This T cell receptor (beta chain) was found in a study of blood T cell repertoires in COVID-19 (dated by TCRdb to about 2020). About the investigation overall: Samples from collaborators originated in the United States, Italy and Spain and spanned both the acute and convalescent phases of COVID-19. The material from the prospective study consisted of cDNA or gDNA derived from T cells, B-cell-depleted T cells, or PBMCs. Subjects who had been exposed to COVID-19, were actively infected with it, or had recovered from it provided the deeply sampled blood TCRbeta repertoires that made up the dataset. A freely available public database, intended as a resource for researchers studying the immune response to SARS-CoV-2, is where the repertoires were released. The samples were drawn from the first 160 participants of the ongoing ImmuneRACE study and from some 1,300 subjects provided by 6 global collaborators. Nearly every sample came with metadata listing a de-identified subject ID, COVID-19 status, age in years and sex. Where available, HLA class I and class II types were taken from metadata supplied by the sample provider and were not determined by assay-based typing. Results the study describes overall, beyond this receptor: The amount of clinical and demographic metadata varied by source and participant and was provided uncurated.

This clone has only a few counts. What this receptor recognizes is not known. Base-call qualities are not available, and no considerably larger clone is one nucleotide away. The same CDR3 is also encoded by other DNA sequences in this sample. The immunoSEQ Assay, a bias-controlled multiplex PCR, was used to amplify TCRbeta CDR3 regions from genomic DNA. The source study handled its data this way. The number of nucleated cells in each sample was estimated by amplification of reference gene primers within the assay. To quantify the absolute abundance of each unique TCRbeta CDR3 rearrangement, sequence reads were collapsed and filtered. Productive Simpson clonality was computed per sample as the square root of Simpson's diversity index over productive rearrangements. TCRdb carries this immuneACCESS record with in-frame sequences only. Its versions omit some clonotypes, under half of them owing to an unresolved V gene in the studies checked, with the rest unexplained. D and trimming were read from the DNA, whereas the V and J calls and clone size are those reported in that table. This sample is represented by 250,000 or so clones; over 80% of them were singletons. The ten most abundant clones make up 1.5% of the sample.

A second Seattle source provided samples from volunteer blood donors who had recovered from COVID-19. Whole blood was collected in K2EDTA tubes by collaborating institutions according to the institutions' own protocols. For TCRbeta analysis, collaborators shipped samples as frozen whole blood, isolated PBMCs, or DNA extracted from either of those sample types. Sequenced input: peripheral blood. The receptor was derived from a woman aged 40 to 49 who had recovered from COVID-19.

In nucleotide form, the sequence is TGTGCCAGCAGCCAAGGGGGAGAAGAGACCCAGTACTTC. It encodes CASSQGGEETQYF. The V and J segments used are TRBV3-1 (or the pseudogene TRBV3-2) and TRBJ2-5, and possibly TRBD2, on 5 matching bases. The CDR3 sequence holds 13 residues, the cysteine and phenylalanine included. Only the CDR3 region is kept as DNA, spanning 39 bases read in frame from base 1. Reading the germline V gene (reference sequence) gives CDR1 LGHDT and CDR2 YNNKEL. Deletion took 1 base off V and 3 bases off J, with a span of 6 bases between the germline ends.